The following is a TCR beta chain sequence with its context. This sample is drawn from a study of blood T cell repertoires in COVID-19. Study overall: Samples came from the United States, Italy and Spain, spanning acute and convalescent COVID-19. T cells, B-cell-depleted T cells, or PBMCs supplied cDNA or gDNA.

Germline V gene data show CDR1 as MNHEY and CDR2 as SMNVEV (reference sequence). The V gene end was trimmed by 5 bases and the J gene end by 3 bases; junction bases not matched to a gene: 6. The CDR3 contains 15 residues. In the original analysis: Amplification from reference gene primers served as the basis for estimated nucleated cell counts. Generated by immunoSEQ multiplex PCR, the TCRdb table keeps only in-frame clones and is missing some. From that table come the V and J calls and clone size; the DNA was used to work out D and trimming. Of some 320,000 clones listed, approximately 89% are singletons.

The chain couples TRBV27 to TRBJ1-2; 10 bases align to TRBD1. Sequenced input: peripheral blood. The source is a woman aged 45-65 years who had recovered from COVID-19. The DNA for the CDR3 is TGTGCCAGCAGTCCCGGGACAGGGGTATACTATGGCTACACCTTC. This codes for CASSPGTGVYYGYTF.